The 25 T cell receptor beta chains below were found in one sample sequenced in a study of T-cell reconstitution after alpha-beta-depleted transplantation in children. For TCRbeta, the library was prepared with unique molecular identifiers. MiXCR, applied by TCRdb to the PCR reads, yields one record per CDR3 protein. This table holds 190,000 or so distinct CDR3 sequences, 5% to 6.5% found once. The material was PBMCs, obtained before TCRalphabeta/CD19-depleted stem cell transplant. The source is a girl under three years old with combined immunodeficiency, due to receive a stem cell transplant.

The chain is built from TRBV7-3 and TRBJ1-6; D gene ambiguous. Germline V gives CDR1 SGHTA, CDR2 FQGTGA. Trimming shortened V by 2 bases and J by 10 bases, and 15 bases separated the two germline ends. This CDR3 spans 15 amino acids. For the CDR3, the DNA is TGTGCCAGCAGCTTATGGGTGGGGAGCGGATCACCCCTCCACTTT. This gives the protein CASSLWVGSGSPLHF.

This clonotype was recorded many times. This sequence joins TRBV6-1 and TRBJ1-1; D is ambiguous. V gave up 3 bases and J gave up 0 bases, with 8 bases separating them. CDR3 size: 14 residues. Germline values: CDR1 MNHNS, CDR2 SASEGT. The CDR3 loop reads CASSDRLMNTEAFF. CDR3 in DNA: TGTGCCAGCAGTGACAGGCTAATGAACACTGAAGCTTTCTTT.

This clonotype came up a few times. The rearrangement uses TRBV29-1 and TRBJ2-1; the D is unclear. Deletions cut 3 bases from V and 10 bases from J, with 22 bases between. Per germline, CDR1 SQVTM and CDR2 ANQGSEA. The CDR3 sequence is 15 residues long. CDR3: CSVEWVRSGLGEQFF. The CDR3 region has the DNA TGCAGCGTTGAGTGGGTGCGGAGTGGCCTGGGAGAGCAGTTCTTC.

This clonotype turned up a few times. The chain uses TRBV5-1 and TRBJ2-1; possibly TRBD2 for D (5 bases). The CDR3 length is 15 residues. CDR1 SGHRS and CDR2 YFSETQ come from the germline V gene. V lost 0 bases, J lost 5 bases, and 12 bases lay in between. CDR3 amino acids: CASSLDYAGHNEQFF. The DNA for the CDR3 is TGCGCCAGCAGCTTGGACTACGCGGGCCACAATGAGCAGTTCTTC.

In its sample, this clonotype was seen many times. This may be a read error: a much more frequent sequence differs by one nucleotide. The CDR3 nucleotides read TGTGCCAGCAGCATAGCCTACGAGCAGTACTTC. Translated, it gives CASSIAYEQYF. The V call is TRBV6-2 or TRBV6-3, the J call TRBJ2-7; no definite D call. V dropped 6 bases and J dropped 2 bases, with 5 bases sitting between them. CDR3 length equals 11 residues. From germline, CDR1 is MNHEY and CDR2 SVGEGT.

This clonotype was seen at least ten times. The V call is TRBV6-2 or TRBV6-3, the J call TRBJ2-2; D gene uncertain. V was shortened by 6 bases and J by 7 bases, with 6 bases between the two germline ends. The CDR3 has 11 residues. The germline V gene has CDR1 MNHEY and CDR2 SVGEGT. CDR3 loop: CASRLGGELFF. CDR3 nucleotide sequence: TGTGCCAGCAGGCTGGGCGGGGAGCTGTTTTTT.

The chain employs TRBV18 and TRBJ2-1, with D perhaps matching TRBD1 (6 bases). Trimming stripped 6 bases from V and 8 bases from J, with 17 bases between. This CDR3 contains 14 residues. CDR1 is KGHSH, CDR2 LQKENI, per germline. The DNA of the CDR3 is TGTGCCAGCTCGTATGTGGACAGTTTGCATGAGCAGTTCTTC. Amino acids: CASSYVDSLHEQFF.

Ten or more counts support this clonotype. V usage is TRBV7-6 and J usage is TRBJ1-1, with 10 bases lining up with TRBD1. The CDR3 totals 19 residues. Germline CDR1 and CDR2: SGHVS and FNYEAQ. Losses at the gene ends were 4 bases for V and 0 bases for J; bases not matched to a gene: 14. This CDR3 is CASSYHPDRGRNMNTEAFF. The DNA for the CDR3 is TGTGCCAGCAGCTATCACCCCGACAGGGGGCGGAACATGAACACTGAAGCTTTCTTT.

This clonotype has ten or more counts. The V and J genes are TRBV29-1 and TRBJ1-1, with D tentatively TRBD1 (6 bases). Trimming removed 8 bases from V and 4 bases from J, with 14 bases in between. In germline, CDR1 is SQVTM, CDR2 ANQGSEA. There are 12 residues in the CDR3. The CDR3 region is CSPEIGGTEAFF. CDR3 DNA sequence: TGCAGCCCTGAGATAGGGGGCACTGAAGCTTTCTTT. The whole variable domain, filled in from reference TRBV29-1 and TRBJ1-1, reads SAVISQKPSRDICQRGTSLTIQCQVDSQVTMMFWYRQQPGQSLTLIATANQGSEATYESGFVIDKFPISRPNLTFSTLTVSNMSPEDSSIYLCSPEIGGTEAFFGQGTRLTVV.

This clonotype was seen repeatedly, ten times or more. This chain joins TRBV5-4 and TRBJ2-3, with 14 bases that match TRBD2. The CDR3 contains 16 residues. Trimming removed 3 bases from V and 5 bases from J; junction bases left unmatched: 5. CDR1 SGHNT and CDR2 YYREEE come from the germline V gene (reference sequence). CDR3 protein: CASSWTSGRSLDTQYF. CDR3 in DNA: TGTGCCAGCAGCTGGACTAGCGGGAGGTCGTTAGATACGCAGTATTTT.

This clonotype turned up a few times. V and J are TRBV2 and TRBJ1-4; no definite D call. V lost 4 bases and J 7 bases, leaving 19 bases between the germline ends. In germline, CDR1 is SNHLY, CDR2 FYNNEI. The CDR3 spans 16 residues. The CDR3 protein is CASSGTAHVSGEKLFF. Here the CDR3 DNA reads TGTGCCAGCAGTGGGACGGCCCATGTCAGTGGTGAAAAACTGTTTTTT. The full variable domain, completed using reference TRBV2 and TRBJ1-4, is EPEVTQTPSHQVTQMGQEVILRCVPISNHLYFYWYRQILGQKVEFLVSFYNNEISEKSEIFDDQFSVERPDGSNFTLKIRSTKLEDSAMYFCASSGTAHVSGEKLFFGSGTQLSVL.

This clonotype was picked up many times. The chain couples TRBV29-1 to TRBJ1-2; D not resolved. Trimming removed 8 bases at V and 6 bases at J, with 7 bases between. This CDR3 is built from 9 residues. Per germline, CDR1 SQVTM and CDR2 ANQGSEA. CDR3 nucleotide sequence: TGCAGCTCCGGAGATGGCTACACCTTC. Its protein is CSSGDGYTF.

This clonotype was found many times. J is TRBJ2-1 and V is TRBV25-1, with TRBD2 as a possible D gene (6 bases). The germline V and J ends were trimmed by 1 base and 7 bases, with 11 bases remaining between them. The CDR3 spans 14 residues. Germline-derived CDR1 and CDR2 are MGHDK and SYGVNS. This CDR3 reads CASSELEGWNEQFF. CDR3 coding DNA: TGTGCCAGCAGTGAATTGGAGGGGTGGAATGAGCAGTTCTTC.

This clonotype was recorded at least ten times. V and J are TRBV24-1 and TRBJ2-1; D is perhaps TRBD1 or TRBD2 (5 bases each). Trimming stripped 1 base from V and 5 bases from J, with 8 bases between. CDR3 length: 14 residues. Germline V gene data show CDR1 as KGHDR and CDR2 as SFDVKD. CDR3 sequence: CATSDFGGNNEQFF. The CDR3 region has the DNA TGTGCCACCAGTGATTTTGGGGGAAACAATGAGCAGTTCTTC.

This sequence joins TRBV20-1 and TRBJ1-3; D may be TRBD1 (6 bases). V was trimmed by 0 bases and J by 3 bases, leaving 12 bases between them. The germline CDR1 and CDR2 sequences are DFQATT and SNEGSKA (reference sequence). The CDR3 is 15 amino acids. CDR3 nucleotide sequence: TGCAGTGCTAGAGATACAGGGTCTTATGGAAACACCATATATTTT. It specifies CSARDTGSYGNTIYF.

The chain is built from TRBV6-1 and TRBJ2-5, with TRBD2 identical over 16 bases. The length of the CDR3 is 16 residues. Germline trimming cut 6 bases from V and 4 bases from J; bases unmatched to any gene: 5. Germline-derived CDR1 and CDR2 are MNHNS and SASEGT. In DNA form, the CDR3 reads TGTGCCAGCAGAGGGACTAGCGGGGGGGCCGGAGAGACCCAGTACTTC. It is translated as CASRGTSGGAGETQYF.

In its sample, this clonotype was seen a few times. This chain joins TRBV27 and TRBJ2-2; 10 nucleotides line up with TRBD1. Per germline, CDR1 MNHEY and CDR2 SMNVEV (reference sequence). Losses at the gene ends were 0 bases for V and 5 bases for J; bases not matched to a gene: 3. This CDR3 has 16 residues. CDR3 loop: CASSLSGTGATGELFF. CDR3 DNA sequence: TGTGCCAGCAGTTTATCAGGGACAGGGGCTACCGGGGAGCTGTTTTTT.

This clonotype was recorded at least ten times. The V gene is TRBV11-2, the J gene TRBJ2-1; TRBD1 matches 9 bases. Germline V gene data show CDR1 as SGHAT and CDR2 as FQNNGV. The CDR3 has 17 residues. Trimming removed 1 base from V and 7 bases from J; junction bases left unmatched: 11. CDR3 sequence reads: CASSLGRDRGFVNEQFF. CDR3 coding DNA: TGTGCCAGCAGCTTAGGACGTGACAGGGGGTTCGTAAATGAGCAGTTCTTC.

This clonotype has at least ten counts. The genes are TRBV20-1 and TRBJ1-1; D not certain. Germline CDR1 is DFQATT and CDR2 is SNEGSKA (reference sequence). Trimming took 2 bases from V and 0 from J, leaving 4 bases between them. The CDR3 contains 12 residues. The CDR3 is CSARWMNTEAFF. The CDR3 region has the DNA TGCAGTGCTAGATGGATGAACACTGAAGCTTTCTTT.

This clonotype was picked up many times. The rearrangement links TRBV28 to TRBJ2-3; D uncertain. The length of the CDR3 is 14 residues. Germline V CDR1 and CDR2: MDHEN, SYDVKM. Trimming left V 0 bases short and J 0 bases short, with 4 bases between. CDR3 residues: CASSLWGSTDTQYF. The DNA for the CDR3 is TGTGCCAGCAGTTTATGGGGTAGCACAGATACGCAGTATTTT.

The chain uses TRBV5-1 and TRBJ2-7; 10 nucleotides line up with TRBD1. Per the germline V gene, CDR1 is SGHRS and CDR2 is YFSETQ. With 2 bases clipped from V and 6 bases from J, the junction kept 11 bases outside the gene matches. This CDR3 is 16 amino acids long. CDR3 coding DNA: TGCGCCAGCAGCTTTCTCGCGACAGGGGGCGCGGGCGAGCAGTACTTC. The encoded protein is CASSFLATGGAGEQYF.

This clonotype was observed at least ten times. This chain links TRBV29-1 with TRBJ1-1, with TRBD1 matching over 12 bases. With V trimmed by 5 bases and J by 3 bases, 7 bases remained unmatched. Germline V gene data show CDR1 as SQVTM and CDR2 as ANQGSEA. The CDR3 contains 15 residues. The CDR3 region has the DNA TGCAGCGTTTCTGGGACAGGGGGCGCGGACACTGAAGCTTTCTTT. The encoded protein is CSVSGTGGADTEAFF.

This clonotype was seen many times. The chain links TRBV29-1 to TRBJ2-3; 11 nucleotides line up with TRBD1. The length of the CDR3 is 16 residues. Per the germline V gene, CDR1 is SQVTM and CDR2 is ANQGSEA. The ends lost 4 bases at V and 5 bases at J; junction bases unmatched: 11. CDR3 in amino acids: CSVVVQDRGRQDTQYF. CDR3 coding DNA: TGCAGCGTTGTTGTTCAGGACAGGGGGCGCCAAGATACGCAGTATTTT.

There are many counts of this clonotype. The chain has TRBV5-6 and TRBJ2-3; either TRBD1 or TRBD2 may fit D (5 bases each). CDR1 is SGHDT, CDR2 YYEEEE, per germline. CDR3 length: 14 amino acids. V lost 7 bases and J lost 8, with 20 bases in between. DNA for the CDR3: TGTGCCAGCTCGGGACCTCTGGAAGGACTTACGCAGTATTTT. Its protein product is CASSGPLEGLTQYF.

There are many counts of this clonotype. J is TRBJ2-1 and V is TRBV20-1; D perhaps matches TRBD2 (6 bases). Germline CDR1 reads DFQATT; CDR2 reads SNEGSKA (reference sequence). V lost 3 bases and J lost 7, with 16 bases in between. The CDR3 length is 14 residues. CDR3 sequence reads: CSASGTPVVNEQFF. CDR3 bases: TGCAGTGCTAGCGGGACTCCGGTTGTAAATGAGCAGTTCTTC.